One and the same sample provided the 15 T cell receptor beta chains below, sequenced in a study of shared clonotypes between healthy human individuals. Assay used: immunoSEQ multiplex PCR; TCRdb lists only in-frame clones, some missing. In the table there are about 600,000 clones, roughly 97% of which are singletons. The specimen was naive CD4+ T cells sorted from blood. Subset here: CD45RA+ positively selected. The receptor source for this set is a woman aged 25 to 39 in good health.

This sequence joins TRBV29-1 and TRBJ2-2, with TRBD1 identical over 10 bases. The V and J ends lost 7 bases and 4 bases, in that order; junction bases with no gene match: 6. This CDR3 contains 14 residues. In germline, CDR1 is SQVTM, CDR2 ANQGSEA. CDR3 nucleotides: TGCAGCGCAGCCGGGACAGGGGCCACCGGGGAGCTGTTTTTT. Protein: CSAAGTGATGELFF.

The chain has TRBV5-4 and TRBJ2-5; 10 positions agree with TRBD2. Per germline, CDR1 SGHNT and CDR2 YYREEE (reference sequence). The CDR3 runs to 15 residues. The V segment lost 4 bases and the J segment 6 bases; nucleotides outside the gene matches: 9. The CDR3 spells CASSATSGQLKTQYF. The CDR3 DNA follows: TGTGCCAGCAGCGCGACTAGCGGGCAACTCAAGACCCAGTACTTC.

The chain is built from TRBV6-5 and TRBJ1-2; D is possibly TRBD1 (6 bases). Trimming took 3 bases from V and 4 from J, leaving 15 bases between them. There are 15 residues in the CDR3. Per the germline V gene, CDR1 is MNHEY and CDR2 is SVGAGI. CDR3 bases: TGTGCCAGCAGTTATTCAGGGGCACAGGGCTATGGCTACACCTTC. It specifies CASSYSGAQGYGYTF.

On this clone: The same CDR3 arises from other DNA sequences in this sample as well. The chain has TRBV7-2 and TRBJ2-3; D gene unclear. The CDR3 contains 13 residues. Germline values: CDR1 SGHTA, CDR2 FQGNSA. Trimming took 1 base from V and 3 from J, leaving 5 bases between them. The CDR3 DNA reads TGTGCCAGCAGCTTAGGGGGAACAGATACGCAGTATTTT. Translating gives CASSLGGTDTQYF.

This clone was observed once. The rearrangement joins TRBV9 to TRBJ2-5, with D tentatively TRBD2 (6 bases). CDR3 size: 16 residues. V was shortened by 4 bases and J by 4 bases, with 20 bases between the two germline ends. Germline values: CDR1 SGDLS, CDR2 YYNGEE. The CDR3 is CASSPLEDKEGETQYF. The CDR3 coding sequence is TGTGCCAGCAGCCCCCTTGAGGACAAGGAGGGAGAGACCCAGTACTTC.

This clone was seen a single time. The chain links TRBV9 to TRBJ1-1; D is possibly TRBD1 (5 bases). Per the germline V gene, CDR1 is SGDLS and CDR2 is YYNGEE. This CDR3 region has 14 residues. Deletions cut 0 bases from V and 5 bases from J, with 11 bases between. The DNA for the CDR3 is TGTGCCAGCAGCGTAGGCGTCGGGGGAACTGAAGCTTTCTTT. It yields the protein CASSVGVGGTEAFF.

Details on this clone: One junction end disagrees with the germline gene, perhaps due to a read error. CDR3 in DNA: TGTGCCAGCAGGTTGGTACTAGCGGGAGGTACCGGGGAGCTGTTTTTT. Amino acid sequence: CASRLVLAGGTGELFF. The chain couples TRBV5-8 to TRBJ2-2, with 12 positions matching TRBD2. The germline CDR1 and CDR2 sequences are SGHTS and YDEGEE. The CDR3 totals 16 residues.

The chain couples TRBV19 to TRBJ1-3; a possible D gene is TRBD1 (6 bases). The CDR3 covers 12 residues. V shed 5 bases and J shed 8 bases, with 10 bases lying between them. The germline V gene encodes CDR1 LNHDA and CDR2 SQIVND (reference sequence). CDR3 sequence: CASSGTSDTIYF. CDR3 DNA sequence: TGTGCCAGTAGTGGGACATCTGACACCATATATTTT.

This chain joins TRBV4-2 and TRBJ1-5; 7 nucleotides agree with TRBD1. Per germline, CDR1 LGHNA and CDR2 YNFKEQ. The CDR3 is 14 residues long. Germline trimming cut 4 bases from V and 4 bases from J; bases unmatched to any gene: 4. The CDR3 DNA sequence: TGTGCCAGCAGCCCCGGACAGGTTAATCAGCCCCAGCATTTT. It codes for CASSPGQVNQPQHF.

V usage is TRBV7-3 and J usage is TRBJ2-3; 7 bases are shared with TRBD1. Trimming took 8 bases from V and 1 from J; bases not matched to a gene: 6. In germline, CDR1 is SGHTA, CDR2 FQGTGA. The CDR3 extends over 14 amino acids. CDR3 coding DNA: TGTGCCAGCTCCCAGGGGACAGGCACAGATACGCAGTATTTT. It specifies CASSQGTGTDTQYF.

The V and J genes are TRBV2 and TRBJ1-1, with D unclear. Deletions cut 0 bases from V and 0 bases from J, with 8 bases between. The CDR3 has 15 residues. Looked up from germline, CDR1 is SNHLY and CDR2 is FYNNEI. The CDR3 DNA follows: TGTGCCAGCAGTGAAGCGCGGCTAATGAACACTGAAGCTTTCTTT. It translates to CASSEARLMNTEAFF.

The chain couples TRBV2 to TRBJ2-1, with a weak D call TRBD1 (6 bases). The ends were cut back, 6 bases at V and 3 bases at J, with 12 bases in the middle. The CDR3 is 14 amino acids. From germline, CDR1 is SNHLY and CDR2 FYNNEI. The CDR3 reads CASRLKDSYNEQFF. DNA for the CDR3: TGTGCCAGCAGACTCAAGGACAGCTACAATGAGCAGTTCTTC. The full variable domain, in which reference TRBV2 and TRBJ2-1 provide the parts outside the CDR3, is EPEVTQTPSHQVTQMGQEVILRCVPISNHLYFYWYRQILGQKVEFLVSFYNNEISEKSEIFDDQFSVERPDGSNFTLKIRSTKLEDSAMYFCASRLKDSYNEQFFGPGTRLTVL.

The chain carries TRBV7-2 and TRBJ2-2; 10 nucleotides match TRBD2. With 3 bases clipped from V and 4 bases from J, the junction kept 5 bases outside the gene matches. The germline gives CDR1 SGHTA, CDR2 FQGNSA. The CDR3 is made up of 16 amino acids. CDR3 bases: TGTGCCAGCAGCTTCACTAGCGGGAAGGTCACCGGGGAGCTGTTTTTT. Amino acid sequence: CASSFTSGKVTGELFF. The full variable domain, completed using reference TRBV7-2 and TRBJ2-2, is GAGVSQSPSNKVTEKGKDVELRCDPISGHTALYWYRQSLGQGLEFLIYFQGNSAPDKSGLPSDRFSAERTGGSVSTLTIQRTQQEDSAVYLCASSFTSGKVTGELFFGEGSRLTVL.

V usage is TRBV7-2 and J usage is TRBJ1-1; D unresolved. V was pared by 5 bases and J by 5 bases, with 12 bases between. The CDR3 totals 13 residues. Germline loops: CDR1 SGHTA, CDR2 FQGNSA. The CDR3 protein is CASSPGSRTEAFF. CDR3 in DNA: TGTGCCAGCAGCCCCGGGAGTCGGACTGAAGCTTTCTTT.

The chain has TRBV28 and TRBJ2-3; 10 positions match TRBD2. V was clipped by 1 base and J by 11 bases; unmatched bases: 3. This CDR3 is built from 13 residues. Germline V lookup: CDR1 MDHEN, CDR2 SYDVKM. The chain's CDR3 is CASSLSASGGQYF. The DNA of the CDR3 is TGTGCCAGCAGTTTATCGGCTAGCGGGGGGCAGTATTTT.